The clone carrying this TCR beta chain has only a few counts. The antigen is undetermined. V lost 3 bases and J 10 bases, leaving 15 bases between the germline ends. The germline V gene has CDR1 SGHTA and CDR2 FQGNSA. CDR3 length equals 13 residues. This sample is drawn from a study of T-cell reconstitution after alpha-beta-depleted transplantation in children. Study results and caveats: Diversity and T-cell counts at one year after transplant derived mostly from new T cells. Alpha-beta T cells present about two months after transplant were reported to originate from several hundred expanded graft clones. Some patients owed their high day-60 TCRbeta diversity to surviving recipient T cells and thymic progenitors.

The TCRbeta library was prepared with unique molecular identifiers. TCRdb re-derived calls from the PCR reads in MiXCR, one entry per CDR3 protein. This repertoire shows more than 400,000 distinct CDR3 sequences, roughly 10% found once; its top ten account for around 15%. This receptor was obtained from a female patient under 10 years old who had a stem cell transplant for aplastic anemia, so the T cells may come from the graft donor. The rearrangement joins TRBV7-2 to TRBJ1-2; D ambiguous. Sequenced material: PBMCs, mostly from graft donor cells, taken 180 days after TCRalphabeta/CD19-depleted stem cell transplant. This CDR3 is CASSLMEGTDYTF. The CDR3 nucleotides read TGTGCCAGCAGCTTGATGGAGGGTACTGACTACACCTTC.